These T cell receptor beta chains were read from a single sample in a study of beta chain features in type 1 diabetes. Assay: immunoSEQ multiplex PCR; the TCRdb copy retains only in-frame clones and omits some. The data hold about 160,000 clones, with around 8% observed a single time. Input material: central memory CD4+ T cells from blood. These receptors all come from a woman aged 18-35 years with type 1 diabetes. The CDR3 runs from the conserved cysteine through the conserved F or W.

j_call	v_call	cdr3_aa
TRBJ1-6	TRBV7-9	CASSFRDRANSPLHF
TRBJ1-4	TRBV28	CASRPQGRREKLFF
TRBJ1-1	TRBV11-2	CASSPGTVNTEAFF
TRBJ2-6	TRBV27	CASSPADRGRGGANVLTF
TRBJ2-5	TRBV6-1	CASSELAGGPQETQYF
TRBJ2-1	TRBV11-2	CASSPGLAGANEQFF
TRBJ2-5	TRBV9	CASSVATGYQETQYF
TRBJ2-1	TRBV4-1	CASSQDPLGSYNEQFF
TRBJ1-1	TRBV7-9	CASSSGTATEAFF
TRBJ2-7	TRBV18	CASSPPGSGDNYEQYF
TRBJ1-1	TRBV7-9	CASSFPRGNTEAFF